Each of the 10 T cell receptor beta chains below was sequenced from the same sample in a study of T cells in pancreatic ductal adenocarcinoma. Selected pancreatic ductal adenocarcinoma patients had undergone surgery without neoadjuvant therapy. Data came from immunoSEQ multiplex PCR; TCRdb stores just in-frame clones and leaves some out. The sample has over 90,000 clones, roughly 96% seen once. The sample taken for sequencing was PBMCs. The receptor source for this set is a human donor with pancreatic ductal adenocarcinoma.

V usage is TRBV18 and J usage is TRBJ2-3, with D maybe TRBD2 (6 bases). V was pared by 2 bases and J by 6 bases, with 12 bases between. The V gene's germline CDR1 is KGHSH and CDR2 LQKENI. The CDR3 totals 14 residues. The DNA of the CDR3 is TGTGCCAGCTCACCAGGGGACTTGCGGGATACGCAGTATTTT. Translation: CASSPGDLRDTQYF. Together with reference TRBV18 and TRBJ2-3, the CDR3 gives the full variable domain: NAGVMQNPRHLVRRRGQEARLRCSPMKGHSHVYWYRQLPEEGLKFMVYLQKENIIDESGMPKERFSAEFPKEGPSILRIQQVVRGDSAAYFCASSPGDLRDTQYFGPGTRLTVL.

The chain is built from TRBV6-5 and TRBJ2-1; 10 bases line up with TRBD2. From germline, CDR1 is MNHEY and CDR2 SVGAGI. The CDR3 runs 14 residues. V lost 11 bases to trimming and J lost 3 bases; unmatched junction nucleotides: 7. The CDR3 region is CAAGAGGNYNEQFF. The CDR3 DNA is TGTGCCGCCGGAGCGGGGGGGAACTACAATGAGCAGTTCTTC.

The chain carries TRBV23-1 and TRBJ1-2, with 9 nucleotides matching TRBD1. TRBV23-1 is given ORF status, its function remaining uncertain. The CDR3 is 17 amino acids. V shed 7 bases and J 11 bases; nucleotides not matched to a gene: 23. The CDR3 DNA follows: TGCGCCAGCACCACCTCACAGGGGGCTATGGCTGCCCTGCGATACACCTTC. It is translated as CASTTSQGAMAALRYTF.

Written as DNA, the CDR3 is TGTGCCAGCAGTGAAGCTTCGGGTGGCACTGAAGCTTTCTTT. Amino acids: CASSEASGGTEAFF. The chain carries TRBV2 and TRBJ1-1; D gene uncertain. Trimming took 0 bases from V and 4 from J, leaving 9 bases between them. The germline CDR1 and CDR2 sequences are SNHLY and FYNNEI. The CDR3 covers 14 residues.

The gene calls are TRBV5-1 and TRBJ2-7; 15 bases fit TRBD2. The V segment lost 0 bases and the J segment 1 base; nucleotides outside the gene matches: 8. CDR1 SGHRS and CDR2 YFSETQ come from the germline V gene. The CDR3 contains 19 residues. This CDR3 is CASSLARTSGRASSYEQYF. CDR3 sequence (DNA): TGCGCCAGCAGCTTGGCCCGGACTAGCGGGAGGGCTTCGTCCTACGAGCAGTACTTC.

This chain joins TRBV21-1 and TRBJ2-4; TRBD1 was called by the table and not checked on the DNA. TRBV21-1 is reported as a pseudogene. This CDR3 is built from 22 residues. CDR3 coding DNA: TGTGCCAGCAGCAACGACAGGGGGCGGATCCTCTTCATTCGGCTAGCCAAAAACATTCAGTACTTC. Translating gives CASSNDRGRILFIRLAKNIQYF.

The CDR3 coding sequence is TGTGCCAGCAGCTTGGGGTTTAGTGGCGGCGGCCCCTACGAGCAGTACTTC. Translation gives CASSLGFSGGGPYEQYF. The V and J genes are TRBV5-4 and TRBJ2-7; D call uncertain. The V and J ends lost 0 bases and 2 bases respectively, with 18 bases between them. Germline V gene sequence: CDR1 SGHNT, CDR2 YYREEE (reference sequence). The CDR3 sequence is 17 residues long.

The CDR3 DNA reads TGTGCCTGGAGCCCCGTTTCGTATCAGCCCCAGCATTTT. Translated: CAWSPVSYQPQHF. This chain connects TRBV30 to TRBJ1-5; D gene unclear. V was pared by 3 bases and J by 5 bases, with 11 bases between. Germline V gene sequence: CDR1 GTSNPN, CDR2 SVGIG (reference sequence). The CDR3 has 13 amino acids. Combining the CDR3 with reference TRBV30 and TRBJ1-5 gives the whole variable domain SQTIHQWPATLVQPVGSPLSLECTVEGTSNPNLYWYRQAAGRGLQLLFYSVGIGQISSEVPQNLSASRPQDRQFILSSKKLLLSDSGFYLCAWSPVSYQPQHFGDGTRLSIL.

The chain uses TRBV11-3 and TRBJ2-3, with a tentative D call TRBD2 (6 bases). From germline, CDR1 is SGHNT and CDR2 YENEEA. The CDR3 extends over 14 amino acids. V was clipped by 3 bases and J by 8 bases, with 15 bases between them. The CDR3 here is CASSFGPSGGTQYF. CDR3 nucleotides: TGTGCCAGCAGCTTCGGTCCCTCCGGGGGTACGCAGTATTTT.

The rearrangement links TRBV18 to TRBJ2-3; no reliable D call. The germline V gene encodes CDR1 KGHSH and CDR2 LQKENI. The length of the CDR3 is 14 residues. The V gene lost 3 bases and the J gene lost 2 bases, with 9 bases spanning the gap. CDR3 nucleotides: TGTGCCAGCTCACCCCCTGAGGCCACAGATACGCAGTATTTT. Translation gives CASSPPEATDTQYF.